This TCR beta chain was found in a study of glioma-infiltrating T cells after dendritic cell vaccination. This CDR3 is built from 14 residues. Germline-derived CDR1 and CDR2 are SNHLY and FYNNEI. V lost 5 bases, J lost 2 bases, and 12 bases lay in between. PBMC were collected before vaccination, two weeks after the third vaccination, and at progression. Here immunoSEQ multiplex PCR was the method, and the copy in TCRdb shows in-frame clones only, minus some. In the table there are roughly 20,000 clones, about four fifths of which are singletons. The V call is TRBV2, the J call TRBJ1-1, with D unresolved. The sample in question was blood, obtained before dendritic cell vaccination. This TCR came from a human donor with glioblastoma. In DNA form, the CDR3 reads TGTGCCAGCAGTCCCAAGCTAGATAACACTGAAGCTTTCTTT. Its protein product is CASSPKLDNTEAFF. Full variable domain (remainder filled in from reference TRBV2 and TRBJ1-1): EPEVTQTPSHQVTQMGQEVILRCVPISNHLYFYWYRQILGQKVEFLVSFYNNEISEKSEIFDDQFSVERPDGSNFTLKIRSTKLEDSAMYFCASSPKLDNTEAFFGQGTRLTVV.